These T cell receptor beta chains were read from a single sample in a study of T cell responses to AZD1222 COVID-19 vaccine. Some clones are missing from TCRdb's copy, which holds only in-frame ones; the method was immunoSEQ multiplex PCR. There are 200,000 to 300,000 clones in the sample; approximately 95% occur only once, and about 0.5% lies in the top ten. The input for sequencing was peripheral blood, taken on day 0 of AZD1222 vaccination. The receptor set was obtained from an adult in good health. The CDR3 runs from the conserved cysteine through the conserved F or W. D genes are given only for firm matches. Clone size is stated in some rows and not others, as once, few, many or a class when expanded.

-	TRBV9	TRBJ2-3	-	CASSVAVGTRTSTDTQYF	TGTGCCAGCAGCGTGGCGGTGGGGACGAGAACTAGCACAGATACGCAGTATTTT
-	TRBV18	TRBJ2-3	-	CASSPIRGGTDTQYF	TGTGCCAGCTCACCTATCAGGGGCGGCACAGATACGCAGTATTTT
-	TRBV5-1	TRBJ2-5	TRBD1	CASSFGQDPAAQYF	TGCGCCAGCAGCTTCGGACAGGACCCAGCGGCCCAGTACTTC
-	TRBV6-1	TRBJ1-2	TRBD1	CASSMTGGDGYTF	TGTGCCAGCAGTATGACAGGGGGTGATGGCTACACCTTC
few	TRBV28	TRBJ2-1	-	CAARGPYNEQFF	TGTGCCGCCCGGGGCCCCTACAATGAGCAGTTCTTC
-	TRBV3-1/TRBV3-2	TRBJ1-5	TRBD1	CASSFRTGHRDGNQPQHF	TGTGCCAGCAGTTTTAGGACAGGCCACCGGGACGGCAATCAGCCCCAGCATTTT
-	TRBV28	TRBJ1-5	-	CASSLFSVSNQPQHF	TGTGCCAGCAGTTTATTCTCCGTTAGCAATCAGCCCCAGCATTTT
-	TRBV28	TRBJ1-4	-	CASTSPRQGYEKLFF	TGTGCCAGCACCTCCCCCCGGCAGGGTTATGAAAAACTGTTTTTT
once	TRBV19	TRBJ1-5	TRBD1	CASSLDRVVNQPQHF	TGTGCCAGTAGTCTGGACAGGGTAGTCAATCAGCCCCAGCATTTT
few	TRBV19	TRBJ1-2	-	CASSIGSNYGYTF	TGTGCCAGTAGTATTGGGTCTAACTATGGCTACACCTTC
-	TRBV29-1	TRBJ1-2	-	CSVEAWDSGGYTF	TGCAGCGTTGAAGCTTGGGACTCTGGGGGCTACACCTTC
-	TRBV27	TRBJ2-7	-	CASSLGRTYEQYF	TGTGCCAGCAGTTTAGGCAGGACCTACGAGCAGTACTTC
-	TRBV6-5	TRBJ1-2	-	CASSPLGPHGGGYTF	TGTGCCAGCAGTCCCCTCGGACCCCATGGGGGTGGCTACACCTTC
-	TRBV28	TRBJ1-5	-	CASTVRPGQNQPQHF	TGTGCCAGCACCGTACGGCCCGGACAGAATCAGCCCCAGCATTTT
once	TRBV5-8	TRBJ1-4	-	CASSRRTPYNEKLFF	TGTGCCAGCAGCCGACGGACACCATATAATGAAAAACTGTTTTTT
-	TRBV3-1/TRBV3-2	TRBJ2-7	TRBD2	CASSQVPGGQYF	TGTGCCAGCAGCCAAGTTCCGGGGGGACAGTACTTC
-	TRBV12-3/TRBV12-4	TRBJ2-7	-	CASRGSLEQYF	TGTGCCAGCAGAGGGTCTTTAGAGCAGTACTTC
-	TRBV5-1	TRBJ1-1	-	CASSLSSNTEAFF	TGCGCCAGCAGCTTGTCTTCGAACACTGAAGCTTTCTTT
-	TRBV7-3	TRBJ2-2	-	CASSLEGTGELFF	TGTGCCAGCAGCTTAGAGGGGACCGGGGAGCTGTTTTTT
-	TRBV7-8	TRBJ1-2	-	CASSSRPSTEPYGYTF	TGTGCCAGCAGCTCAAGACCCTCGACAGAACCCTATGGCTACACCTTC
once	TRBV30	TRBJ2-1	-	CAWSTKGAYNEQFF	TGTGCCTGGAGTACAAAAGGGGCCTACAATGAGCAGTTCTTC
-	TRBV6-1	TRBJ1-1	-	CASSERGRTFF	TGTGCCAGCAGTGAAAGGGGGAGGACTTTCTTT
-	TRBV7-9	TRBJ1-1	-	CASSFVTTEAFF	TGTGCCAGCAGCTTCGTGACGACTGAAGCTTTCTTT
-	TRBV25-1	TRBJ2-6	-	CASSARSSSGANVLTF	TGTGCCAGCAGTGCGAGGTCCTCCTCTGGGGCCAACGTCCTGACTTTC
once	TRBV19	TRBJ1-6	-	CASSISGLGSPLHF	TGTGCCAGTAGTATAAGCGGGCTAGGTTCACCCCTCCACTTT
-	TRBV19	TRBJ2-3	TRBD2	CASSWKRGATDTQYF	TGTGCCAGTAGTTGGAAGCGGGGGGCCACAGATACGCAGTATTTT
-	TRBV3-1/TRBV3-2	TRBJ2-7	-	CASSLVGQSEQYF	TGTGCCAGCAGCCTTGTAGGACAGAGCGAGCAGTACTTC
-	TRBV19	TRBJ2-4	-	CASSSLAVAKNIQYF	TGTGCCAGTAGTTCTTTAGCGGTAGCCAAAAACATTCAGTACTTC
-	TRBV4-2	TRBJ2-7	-	CASSQVGGPTTYEQYF	TGTGCCAGCAGCCAAGTCGGGGGACCAACCACCTACGAGCAGTACTTC
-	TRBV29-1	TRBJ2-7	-	CSVEGTGQGLYEQYF	TGCAGCGTTGAGGGGACGGGACAAGGGTTGTACGAGCAGTACTTC
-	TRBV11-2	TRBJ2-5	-	CASSLMGRTKETQYF	TGTGCCAGCAGCTTAATGGGTAGAACCAAAGAGACCCAGTACTTC
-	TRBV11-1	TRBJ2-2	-	CASRPTRAGELFF	TGTGCCAGCAGGCCTACCCGGGCCGGGGAGCTGTTTTTT
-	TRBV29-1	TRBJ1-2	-	CSVQWDYGYTF	TGCAGCGTTCAGTGGGACTATGGCTACACCTTC
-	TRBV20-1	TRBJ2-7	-	CSARQTYEQYF	TGCAGTGCTAGACAGACCTACGAGCAGTACTTC
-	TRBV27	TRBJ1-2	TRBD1	CASSLSTGIGYTF	TGTGCCAGCAGTTTATCGACAGGGATCGGCTACACCTTC
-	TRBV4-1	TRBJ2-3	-	CASSPPEGGRRKF	TGCGCCAGCAGCCCCCCTGAGGGAGGAAGGAGGAAATTT
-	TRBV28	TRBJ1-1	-	CASSWAGMNTEAFF	TGTGCCAGCAGTTGGGCCGGGATGAACACTGAAGCTTTCTTT
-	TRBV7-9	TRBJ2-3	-	CASSLDRTSTDTQYF	TGTGCCAGCAGCTTAGACAGGACTAGCACAGATACGCAGTATTTT
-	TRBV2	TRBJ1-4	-	CASTLGPTGNEKLFF	TGTGCCAGCACCCTGGGACCGACAGGAAATGAAAAACTGTTTTTT
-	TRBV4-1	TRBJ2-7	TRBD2	CASSQVLSLGVLAVYESYEQYF	TGCGCCAGCAGCCAAGTATTGTCCCTCGGCGTTCTAGCGGTGTACGAATCCTACGAGCAGTACTTC
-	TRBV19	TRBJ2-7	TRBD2	CASSRGGHEQYF	TGTGCCAGTAGCCGCGGGGGGCACGAGCAGTACTTC
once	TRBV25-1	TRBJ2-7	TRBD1	CASSPYRGNPYEQYF	TGTGCCAGCAGTCCCTACAGGGGTAACCCCTACGAGCAGTACTTC
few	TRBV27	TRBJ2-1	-	CASSLQGGPYNEQFF	TGTGCCAGCAGTTTACAGGGGGGGCCCTACAATGAGCAGTTCTTC
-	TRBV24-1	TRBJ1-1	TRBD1	CATSDPKTGGTEAFF	TGTGCCACCAGTGACCCCAAGACAGGGGGCACTGAAGCTTTCTTT
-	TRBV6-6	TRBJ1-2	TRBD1	CASSYGGQGDGGYTF	TGTGCCAGCAGTTACGGAGGACAGGGAGATGGAGGCTACACCTTC
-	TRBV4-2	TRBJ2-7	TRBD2	CASSQVGGAMIEQYF	TGTGCCAGCAGCCAAGTCGGGGGGGCTATGATCGAGCAGTACTTC
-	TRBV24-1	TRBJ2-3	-	CATSDVRATADTQYF	TGTGCCACCAGTGATGTCAGGGCAACCGCAGATACGCAGTATTTT
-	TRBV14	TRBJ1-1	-	CASSQSWGKGDTEAFF	TGTGCCAGCAGCCAGTCCTGGGGCAAAGGGGACACTGAAGCTTTCTTT
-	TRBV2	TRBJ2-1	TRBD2	CASSPVAGRSYNEQFF	TGTGCCAGCAGTCCCGTAGCGGGCCGCTCCTACAATGAGCAGTTCTTC
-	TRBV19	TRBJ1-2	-	CASAREANYGYTF	TGTGCCAGTGCCAGGGAGGCTAACTATGGCTACACCTTC
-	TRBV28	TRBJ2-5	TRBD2	CASSLLAGGSGTQYF	TGTGCCAGCAGTTTATTAGCGGGGGGCAGTGGGACCCAGTACTTC
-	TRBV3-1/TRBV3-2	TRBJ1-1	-	CASSQGVDLGTEAFF	TGTGCCAGCAGCCAAGGGGTGGATTTGGGCACTGAAGCTTTCTTT
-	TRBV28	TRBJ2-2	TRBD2	CASKSGLAGESTGELFF	TGTGCCAGCAAGTCCGGACTAGCGGGAGAGTCCACCGGGGAGCTGTTTTTT